The following is a T cell receptor (beta chain) sequence with its context. Its matching antigen is unknown. Sequence at one end of the junction differs from germline and may be a read error. The data were taken from a study of tumor and adjacent non-tumor tissue in lung cancer. Overall study context: There were about 12 adenocarcinoma, a couple of squamous cell carcinoma and 1 small cell lung cancer cases. Study-wide results and limits: Significantly higher TCR diversity was found in tumor than normal lung. Top 100 clones took a larger repertoire share in normal lung.

The template was RNA from unsorted bulk tissue. This non-tumor lung sample came from over 3 cm beyond the tumor edge. Newly diagnosed lung cancer patients had thoracic surgery in China, August–late 2014, without prior chemotherapy. The library came from three nested PCR rounds adapted from ARM-PCR protocols. From the multiplex PCR reads, TCRdb called clonotypes with MiXCR, one entry per CDR3 protein. This sample has 43,000 or so distinct CDR3 sequences, with approximately 57% found just once. This CDR3 contains 15 residues. Germline V gene data show CDR1 as MNHNS and CDR2 as SASEGT. This chain uses TRBV6-1 with TRBJ1-5; 9 bases map to TRBD1. Specimen: distant non-tumor lung tissue. The sequence was obtained from a man aged 50 to 59 with non-small cell lung cancer. This CDR3 is CASSAGQGSNQLQHF. The DNA of the CDR3 is TGTGCCAGCAGCGCTGGACAGGGGAGCAATCAGCTCCAGCATTTT.